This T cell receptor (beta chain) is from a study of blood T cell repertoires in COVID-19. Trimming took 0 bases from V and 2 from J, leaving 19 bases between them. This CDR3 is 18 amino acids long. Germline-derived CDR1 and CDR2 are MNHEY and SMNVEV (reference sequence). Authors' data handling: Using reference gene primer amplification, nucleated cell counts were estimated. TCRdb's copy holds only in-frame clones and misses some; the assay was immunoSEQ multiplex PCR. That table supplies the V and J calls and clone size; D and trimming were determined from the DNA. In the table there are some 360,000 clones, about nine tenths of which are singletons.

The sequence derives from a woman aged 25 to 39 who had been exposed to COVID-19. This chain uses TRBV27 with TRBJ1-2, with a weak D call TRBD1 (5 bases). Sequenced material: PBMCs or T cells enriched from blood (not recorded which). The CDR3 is CASSLSWVGREGNYGYTF. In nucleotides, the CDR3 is TGTGCCAGCAGTTTATCGTGGGTTGGCAGGGAAGGGAACTATGGCTACACCTTC.